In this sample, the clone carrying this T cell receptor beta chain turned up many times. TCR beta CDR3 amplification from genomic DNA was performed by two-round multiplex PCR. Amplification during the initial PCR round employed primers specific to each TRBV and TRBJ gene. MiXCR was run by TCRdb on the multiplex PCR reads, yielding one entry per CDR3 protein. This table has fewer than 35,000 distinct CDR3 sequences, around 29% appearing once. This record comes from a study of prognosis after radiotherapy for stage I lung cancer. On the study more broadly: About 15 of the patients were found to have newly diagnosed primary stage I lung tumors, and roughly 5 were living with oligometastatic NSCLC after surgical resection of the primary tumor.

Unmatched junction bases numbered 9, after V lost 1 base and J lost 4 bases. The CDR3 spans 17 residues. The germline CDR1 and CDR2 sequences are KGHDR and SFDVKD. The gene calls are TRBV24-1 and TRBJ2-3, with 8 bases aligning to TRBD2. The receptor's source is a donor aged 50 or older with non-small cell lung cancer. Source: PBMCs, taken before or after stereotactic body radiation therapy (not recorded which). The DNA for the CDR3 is TGTGCCACCAGTGATTTTGACGGGGGGGCGAGCGCAGATACGCAGTATTTT. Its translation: CATSDFDGGASADTQYF.